This T cell receptor (beta chain) was profiled in a study of blood T cells in healthy people across ages. A J-beta primer mix and a sample-barcoded 5' primer were used in a second PCR of about 7 to 12 cycles. Using its own MiXCR run on the 5' RACE reads, TCRdb lists one record per CDR3 protein. The sample carries around 990,000 distinct CDR3 sequences, approximately 38% recorded once. This clonotype was found a few times. The CDR3 is made up of 12 amino acids. The germline V and J ends were trimmed by 5 bases and 1 base, with 6 bases remaining between them. Germline V gene data show CDR1 as MNHEY and CDR2 as SVGEGT.

The rearrangement links TRBV6-2 or TRBV6-3 to TRBJ2-7; no clear D. This receptor was taken from a man aged 18 to 30 in good health. The specimen was blood. The CDR3 reads CASSELSYEQYF. The CDR3 nucleotides read TGTGCCAGCAGTGAACTTTCCTACGAGCAGTACTTC.